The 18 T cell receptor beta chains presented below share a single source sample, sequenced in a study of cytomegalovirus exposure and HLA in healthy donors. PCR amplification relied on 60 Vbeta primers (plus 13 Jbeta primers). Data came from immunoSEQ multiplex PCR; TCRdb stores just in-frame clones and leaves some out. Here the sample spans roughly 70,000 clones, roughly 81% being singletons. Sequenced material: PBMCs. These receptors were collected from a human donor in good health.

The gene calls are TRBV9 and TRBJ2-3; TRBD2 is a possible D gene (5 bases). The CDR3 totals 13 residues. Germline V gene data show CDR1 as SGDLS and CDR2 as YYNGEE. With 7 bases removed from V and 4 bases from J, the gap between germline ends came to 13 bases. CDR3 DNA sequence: TGTGCCAGCGAGGGAATTTTGGCAGATACGCAGTATTTT. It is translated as CASEGILADTQYF.

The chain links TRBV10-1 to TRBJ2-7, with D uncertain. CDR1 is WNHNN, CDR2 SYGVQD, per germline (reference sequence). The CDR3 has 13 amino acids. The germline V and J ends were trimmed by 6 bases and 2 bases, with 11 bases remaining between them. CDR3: CASSQTRPYEQYF. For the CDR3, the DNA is TGCGCCAGCAGCCAGACAAGGCCCTACGAGCAGTACTTC.

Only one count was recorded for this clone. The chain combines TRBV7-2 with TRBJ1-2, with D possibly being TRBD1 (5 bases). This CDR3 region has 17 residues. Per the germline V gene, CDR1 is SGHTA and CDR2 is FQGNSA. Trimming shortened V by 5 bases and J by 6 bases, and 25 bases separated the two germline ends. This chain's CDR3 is CASSPSGGTSSPNGYTF. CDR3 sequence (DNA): TGTGCCAGCAGCCCATCCGGCGGGACCTCTTCCCCGAATGGCTACACCTTC.

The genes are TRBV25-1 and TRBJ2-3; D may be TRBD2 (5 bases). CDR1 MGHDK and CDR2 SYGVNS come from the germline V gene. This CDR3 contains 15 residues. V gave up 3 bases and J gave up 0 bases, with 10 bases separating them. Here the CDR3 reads CASSDEGASTDTQYF. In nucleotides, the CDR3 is TGTGCCAGCAGTGATGAGGGTGCTAGCACAGATACGCAGTATTTT.

CDR3 sequence reads: CASSDRGTDTQYF. The CDR3 nucleotides are TGTGCCAGCAGTGACAGGGGGACAGATACGCAGTATTTT. V gene TRBV25-1 combines with J gene TRBJ2-3; 7 nucleotides match TRBD1. There are 13 residues in the CDR3. Germline lookup yields CDR1 MGHDK and CDR2 SYGVNS. The V gene end was trimmed by 3 bases and the J gene end by 3 bases; junction bases not matched to a gene: 0.

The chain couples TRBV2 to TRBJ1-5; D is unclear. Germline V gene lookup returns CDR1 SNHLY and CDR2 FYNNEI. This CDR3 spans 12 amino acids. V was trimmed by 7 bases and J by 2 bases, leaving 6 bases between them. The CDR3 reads CASMAGNQPQHF. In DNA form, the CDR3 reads TGTGCCAGCATGGCAGGCAATCAGCCCCAGCATTTT.

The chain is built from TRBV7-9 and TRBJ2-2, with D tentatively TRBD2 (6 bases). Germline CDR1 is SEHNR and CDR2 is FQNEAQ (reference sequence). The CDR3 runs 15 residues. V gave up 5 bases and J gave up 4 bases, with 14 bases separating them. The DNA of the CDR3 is TGTGCCAGCAGCCCCCTAGCGCCCATCACCGGGGAGCTGTTTTTT. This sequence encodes CASSPLAPITGELFF.

DNA of the CDR3: TGCGCCAGCAGCCAAGGTTGGACAGTCACCTACGAGCAGTACTTC. It yields the protein CASSQGWTVTYEQYF. The chain is built from TRBV4-1 and TRBJ2-7; the D gene is possibly TRBD1 (6 bases). This CDR3 has 15 residues. V gave up 1 base and J gave up 2 bases, with 12 bases separating them. In germline, CDR1 is MGHRA, CDR2 YSYEKL.

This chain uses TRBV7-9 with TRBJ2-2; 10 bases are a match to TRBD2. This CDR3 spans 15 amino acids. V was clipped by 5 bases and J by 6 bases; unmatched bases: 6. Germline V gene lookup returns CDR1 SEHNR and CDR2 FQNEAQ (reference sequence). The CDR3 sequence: CASSLSGRAPGELFF. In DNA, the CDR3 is TGTGCCAGCAGCCTGAGCGGGAGGGCCCCCGGGGAGCTGTTTTTT.

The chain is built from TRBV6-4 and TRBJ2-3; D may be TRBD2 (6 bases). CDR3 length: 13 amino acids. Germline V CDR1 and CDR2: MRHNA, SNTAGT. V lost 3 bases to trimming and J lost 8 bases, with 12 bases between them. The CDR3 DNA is TGTGCCAGCAGTGAGGGACTTACTGCTACGCAGTATTTT. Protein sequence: CASSEGLTATQYF.

CDR3 loop: CASSGAGDYYNEQFF. In nucleotides, the CDR3 is TGTGCCAGCAGTGGAGCGGGGGACTACTACAATGAGCAGTTCTTC. The chain couples TRBV27 to TRBJ2-1; TRBD2 matches 8 bases. With 5 bases clipped from V and 3 bases from J, the junction kept 6 bases outside the gene matches. This CDR3 comprises 15 residues. Germline V gene sequence: CDR1 MNHEY, CDR2 SMNVEV (reference sequence).

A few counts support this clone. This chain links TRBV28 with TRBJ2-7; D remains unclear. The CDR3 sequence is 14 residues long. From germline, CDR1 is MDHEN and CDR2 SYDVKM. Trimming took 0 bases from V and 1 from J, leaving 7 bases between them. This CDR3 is CASSLWPQSYEQYF. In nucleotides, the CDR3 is TGTGCCAGCAGTTTATGGCCGCAGTCCTACGAGCAGTACTTC. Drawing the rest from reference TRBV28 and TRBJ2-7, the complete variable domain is DVKVTQSSRYLVKRTGEKVFLECVQDMDHENMFWYRQDPGLGLRLIYFSYDVKMKEKGDIPEGYSVSREKKERFSLILESASTNQTSMYLCASSLWPQSYEQYFGPGTRLTVT.

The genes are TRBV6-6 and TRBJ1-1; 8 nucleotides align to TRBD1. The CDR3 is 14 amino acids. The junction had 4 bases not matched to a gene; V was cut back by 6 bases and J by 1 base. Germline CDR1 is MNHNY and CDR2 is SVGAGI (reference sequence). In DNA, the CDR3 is TGTGCCAGCAGCCCAGGGGGCTCGAACACTGAAGCTTTCTTT. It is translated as CASSPGGSNTEAFF.

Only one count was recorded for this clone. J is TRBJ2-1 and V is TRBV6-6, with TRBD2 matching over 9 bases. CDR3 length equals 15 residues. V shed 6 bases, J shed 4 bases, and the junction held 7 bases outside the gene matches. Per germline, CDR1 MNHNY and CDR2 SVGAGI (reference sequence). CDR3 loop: CASSPIAGAYNEQFF. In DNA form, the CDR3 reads TGTGCCAGCAGCCCCATAGCGGGAGCTTACAATGAGCAGTTCTTC.

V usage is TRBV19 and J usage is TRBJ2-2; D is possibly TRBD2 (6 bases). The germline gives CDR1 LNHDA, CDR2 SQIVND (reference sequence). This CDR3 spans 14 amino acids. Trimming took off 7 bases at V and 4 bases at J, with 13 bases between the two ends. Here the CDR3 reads CASTREAPTGELFF. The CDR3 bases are TGTGCCAGTACCAGGGAGGCCCCCACCGGGGAGCTGTTTTTT.

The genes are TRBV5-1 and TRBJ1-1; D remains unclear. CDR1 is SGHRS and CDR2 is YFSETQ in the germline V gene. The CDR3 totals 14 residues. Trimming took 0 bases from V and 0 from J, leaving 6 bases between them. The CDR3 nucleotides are TGCGCCAGCAGCTTGGACAGCCTGAACACTGAAGCTTTCTTT. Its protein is CASSLDSLNTEAFF. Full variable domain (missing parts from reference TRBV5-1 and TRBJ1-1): KAGVTQTPRYLIKTRGQQVTLSCSPISGHRSVSWYQQTPGQGLQFLFEYFSETQRNKGNFPGRFSGRQFSNSRSEMNVSTLELGDSALYLCASSLDSLNTEAFFGQGTRLTVV.

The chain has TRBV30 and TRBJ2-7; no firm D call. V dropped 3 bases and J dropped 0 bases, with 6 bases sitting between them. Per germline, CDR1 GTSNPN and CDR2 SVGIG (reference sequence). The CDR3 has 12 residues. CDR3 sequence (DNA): TGTGCCTGGAGGGCCCTCTCCTACGAGCAGTACTTC. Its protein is CAWRALSYEQYF.

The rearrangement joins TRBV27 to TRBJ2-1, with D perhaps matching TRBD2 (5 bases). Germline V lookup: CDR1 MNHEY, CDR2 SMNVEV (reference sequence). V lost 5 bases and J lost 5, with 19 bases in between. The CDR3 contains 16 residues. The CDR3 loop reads CASSPLIGRRNNEQFF. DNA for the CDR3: TGTGCCAGCAGTCCCCTTATAGGGAGAAGAAACAATGAGCAGTTCTTC.